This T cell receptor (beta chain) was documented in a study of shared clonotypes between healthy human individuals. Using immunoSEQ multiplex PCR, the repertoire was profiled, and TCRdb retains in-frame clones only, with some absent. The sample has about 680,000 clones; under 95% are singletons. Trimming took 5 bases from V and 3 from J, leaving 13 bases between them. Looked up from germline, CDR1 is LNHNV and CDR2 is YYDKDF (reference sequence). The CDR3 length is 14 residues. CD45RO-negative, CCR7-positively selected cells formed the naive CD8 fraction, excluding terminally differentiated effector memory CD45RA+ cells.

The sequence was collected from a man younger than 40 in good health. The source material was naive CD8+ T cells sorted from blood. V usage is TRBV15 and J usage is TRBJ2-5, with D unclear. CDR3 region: CATSPWPGKETQYF. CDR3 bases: TGTGCCACCAGCCCTTGGCCAGGCAAAGAGACCCAGTACTTC.